The sequence of this T cell receptor (beta chain) was determined in a study of memory CD4+ T cells and cytomegalovirus serostatus. Study background: Healthy Belgian adult donors included roughly ten CMV-positive and 24 CMV-negative people.

Findings of the study overall: About 40% of the roughly 160 known CMV-associated TCRbeta sequences appeared in CD4+ memory. Suggested: most of the CMV-linked TCR signature lies in CD4+ memory cells.

Regarding this clone: What it binds is unknown.

The assay was immunoSEQ multiplex PCR, and TCRdb's table has in-frame clones only and misses some. This sample has tens of thousands of clones, with approximately 80% found just once. Single viable CD3+CD4+CD8-CD45RO+ cells were sorted as the memory CD4+ T cells. The length of the CDR3 is 16 residues. Germline V lookup: CDR1 SGHTA, CDR2 FQGNSA. V shed 5 bases, J shed 4 bases, and the junction held 11 bases outside the gene matches. The clonotype was recovered from an adult in good health and CMV-seronegative. The chain links TRBV7-2 to TRBJ1-2, with TRBD1 matching over 9 bases. Sequences were obtained from memory CD4+ T cells from blood. The CDR3 loop is CASSEGQGGMGYGYTF. The DNA of the CDR3 is TGTGCCAGCAGCGAGGGACAGGGAGGAATGGGCTATGGCTACACCTTC.